The source of this TCR beta chain is a study of T cell repertoires and HLA-DP antigens. Profiling relied on immunoSEQ multiplex PCR, and the TCRdb table lists in-frame clones only, not all of them. The sample gives about 700 clones, around 52% of which show up once; approximately 30% is in the top ten. The label indicates: CD137+ CD4 T cells sorted after culture with HeLa expressing allogeneic HLA-DP. Stimulation used HeLa cells expressing transduced HLA-DPA1/DPB1, HLA-DM, invariant chain and CD80. After more than 13 days' expansion, CD4+ cells were restimulated roughly 22 h with HeLa expressing allogeneic DPB1. Magnetic bead sorting enriched CD137+ activated cells, averaging approximately 95% purity, after restimulation. The clonotype comes from a woman between 18 and 29 years old in good health and CMV-seronegative. Sequencing was carried out using alloreactive CD137+ CD4+ T cells from cultured PBMCs. Subset here: CD137+ CD4+ cells sorted after 24 h restimulation with the allogeneic HLA-DP-expressing HeLa cells.

The CDR3 loop is CASSLVSGGDYNEQFF. CDR3 sequence (DNA): TGTGCCAGCAGCTTGGTGAGCGGGGGGGACTACAATGAGCAGTTCTTC. The V and J genes are TRBV7-9 and TRBJ2-1; 10 bases match TRBD2. V lost 3 bases to trimming and J lost 3 bases; unmatched junction nucleotides: 5. Germline V CDR1 and CDR2: SEHNR, FQNEAQ (reference sequence). This CDR3 comprises 16 residues. The full variable domain, completed using reference TRBV7-9 and TRBJ2-1, is DTGVSQNPRHKITKRGQNVTFRCDPISEHNRLYWYRQTLGQGPEFLTYFQNEAQLEKSRLLSDRFSAERPKGSFSTLEIQRTEQGDSAMYLCASSLVSGGDYNEQFFGPGTRLTVL.